Listed here are 25 T cell receptor beta chains from one sample, sequenced in a study of molecular identifiers for immune sequencing clone quantification. MiXCR, applied by TCRdb to the PCR reads, yields one record per CDR3 protein. Of about 320,000 distinct CDR3 sequences detected, over 20% appear once; the ten largest clones hold around 0.7%. The specimen was naive CD8+ T cells from blood, with Jurkat cell RNA spiked in. The subset: FACS-sorted CD8+CD4-CCR7+CD45RA+ naive T cells. The receptors derive from a human donor in good health. Some libraries in this study had Jurkat cell RNA spiked in.

V and J are TRBV6-2 or TRBV6-3 and TRBJ1-4; D is unclear. In germline, CDR1 is MNHEY, CDR2 SVGEGT. CDR3 length equals 15 residues. Trimming removed 5 bases at V and 5 bases at J, with 15 bases between. The CDR3 reads CASSPFSGLNEKLFF. The CDR3 bases are TGTGCCAGCAGTCCCTTCAGCGGATTAAATGAAAAACTGTTTTTT.

Note on this clonotype: Given a much more abundant clone one base away, this may be a read error. The J gene is TRBJ1-1, the V gene TRBV6-6; D uncertain. In germline, CDR1 is MNHNY, CDR2 SVGAGI (reference sequence). The CDR3 consists of 15 residues. The CDR3: CASSPRPGLNTEVFF. For the CDR3, the DNA is TGTGCCAGCAGTCCACGACCGGGCCTGAACACTGAAGTTTTCTTT.

This clonotype has a handful of counts. The rearrangement links TRBV4-1 to TRBJ1-2, with 8 positions matching TRBD1. The CDR3 has 17 amino acids. V shed 0 bases, J shed 6 bases, and the junction held 12 bases outside the gene matches. Germline assignment: CDR1 MGHRA and CDR2 YSYEKL. CDR3 nucleotides: TGCGCCAGCAGCCAAGAAGTACAGGGGGAGTTCATGGATGGCTACACCTTC. It encodes CASSQEVQGEFMDGYTF.

The genes are TRBV3-1 and TRBJ2-7; D is undetermined. V was clipped by 4 bases and J by 2 bases, with 12 bases between them. The CDR3 consists of 14 residues. From germline, CDR1 is LGHDT and CDR2 YNNKEL (reference sequence). The CDR3 protein is CASSPDTNPYEQYF. The CDR3 DNA sequence: TGTGCCAGCAGCCCTGACACAAACCCCTACGAGCAGTACTTC.

With regard to this clonotype: A read error may be the cause here, since a much bigger clone is one base away. The chain joins TRBV28 to TRBJ2-7, with 10 bases matching TRBD2. The junction had 7 bases not matched to a gene; V was cut back by 5 bases and J by 6 bases. This CDR3 spans 14 amino acids. Germline CDR1 MDHEN, CDR2 SYDVKM. The CDR3 coding sequence is TGTGCCAGCAGTCCTAGCGGGAGACCGGTCGAGCAGTACTTC. It encodes CASSPSGRPVEQYF.

This clonotype was seen more than once but under ten times. CDR3 protein: CASSPGQGIVSPLHF. As DNA, the CDR3 is TGTGCCAGCAGTCCTGGACAGGGCATAGTGTCACCCCTCCACTTT. V usage is TRBV12-3 or TRBV12-4 and J usage is TRBJ1-6; 8 bases match TRBD1. Trimming at V came to 5 bases and at J to 10 bases, leaving 10 bases not matched to a gene. The CDR3 is 15 amino acids.

This clonotype was recorded many times. The chain links TRBV5-1 to TRBJ1-3, with D possibly being TRBD1 (6 bases). This CDR3 is 16 amino acids long. Germline V CDR1 and CDR2: SGHRS, YFSETQ. Deletions cut 4 bases from V and 0 bases from J, with 14 bases between. The CDR3 loop reads CASSVEGVYSGNTIYF. The CDR3 coding sequence is TGCGCCAGCAGCGTGGAGGGGGTATACTCTGGAAACACCATATATTTT.

This clonotype has ten or more counts. The V call is TRBV6-2 or TRBV6-3, the J call TRBJ2-2; unclear D gene. Trimming cost V 0 bases and J 6 bases, with 2 bases left between them. The CDR3 consists of 12 residues. Germline V gene data show CDR1 as MNHEY and CDR2 as SVGEGT. In DNA, the CDR3 is TGTGCCAGCAGTTACTCTGCCGGGGAGCTGTTTTTT. Translating gives CASSYSAGELFF.

There are a few counts of this clonotype. V is TRBV27 and J is TRBJ1-5; D not resolved. This CDR3 has 15 residues. Trimming removed 7 bases from V and 1 base from J, with 14 bases in between. CDR1 and CDR2 (germline): MNHEY, SMNVEV (reference sequence). CDR3 residues: CASNHGPGSNQPQHF. The CDR3 region has the DNA TGTGCCAGCAACCACGGCCCGGGGAGCAATCAGCCCCAGCATTTT.

This clonotype was seen many times. The CDR3 here is CASSSITDTQYF. The CDR3 DNA follows: TGTGCCAGCAGCTCTATCACAGATACGCAGTATTTT. The V call is TRBV7-2, the J call TRBJ2-3; D is undetermined. Germline lookup yields CDR1 SGHTA and CDR2 FQGNSA. This CDR3 has 12 amino acids. The V and J ends lost 4 bases and 2 bases respectively, with 4 bases between them. Full variable domain (remainder filled in from reference TRBV7-2 and TRBJ2-3): GAGVSQSPSNKVTEKGKDVELRCDPISGHTALYWYRQSLGQGLEFLIYFQGNSAPDKSGLPSDRFSAERTGGSVSTLTIQRTQQEDSAVYLCASSSITDTQYFGPGTRLTVL.

The genes are TRBV6-5 and TRBJ2-3; D may be TRBD1 (6 bases). From germline, CDR1 is MNHEY and CDR2 SVGAGI. The V end was cut by 0 bases, the J end by 6 bases, with 10 bases between. The CDR3 spans 14 residues. The CDR3 nucleotides are TGTGCCAGCAGTTACTCGCCGCAGGGGGATACGCAGTATTTT. Translated, it gives CASSYSPQGDTQYF.

This clonotype was counted a few times. The chain has TRBV27 and TRBJ2-7; TRBD1 aligns across 9 bases. The CDR3 runs 15 residues. Germline CDR1 MNHEY, CDR2 SMNVEV (reference sequence). Trimming cost V 6 bases and J 3 bases; bases outside gene matches: 9. The CDR3 DNA sequence: TGTGCCAGCAGCCAGCAGGGGACAGGGTACTACGAGCAGTACTTC. This gives the protein CASSQQGTGYYEQYF.

The chain recombines TRBV9 with TRBJ2-5; 10 bases are shared with TRBD2. Germline V gene sequence: CDR1 SGDLS, CDR2 YYNGEE. V trimming: 3 bases; J trimming: 2 bases; junction bases outside the gene matches: 4. The CDR3 contains 15 residues. For the CDR3, the DNA is TGTGCCAGCAGCGATCGGACTAGCGGACAAGAGACCCAGTACTTC. It translates to CASSDRTSGQETQYF.

Details on this clonotype: One junction end disagrees with the germline gene, perhaps due to a read error. The CDR3 is CASSQGNTEALF. In DNA, the CDR3 is TGCGCCAGCAGCCAGGGGAACACTGAAGCTCTCTTT. The chain couples TRBV4-1 to TRBJ1-1; D gene unclear. The CDR3 extends over 12 amino acids. Germline V lookup: CDR1 MGHRA, CDR2 YSYEKL.

This clonotype was observed a few times. V gene TRBV6-5 combines with J gene TRBJ2-7; TRBD2 is a possible D gene (5 bases). Trimming pared 5 bases from V and 7 bases from J, leaving 18 bases between. This CDR3 comprises 14 residues. From germline, CDR1 is MNHEY and CDR2 SVGAGI. In nucleotides, the CDR3 is TGTGCCAGCAGTCCGGGAATCTCAATCGGAGAGCAGTACTTC. Residues: CASSPGISIGEQYF.

This clonotype was counted only a few times. The V and J genes are TRBV30 and TRBJ2-3; maybe TRBD2 (6 bases). CDR1 and CDR2 (germline): GTSNPN, SVGIG (reference sequence). Trimming removed 3 bases from V and 4 bases from J, with 11 bases in between. CDR3 length: 13 residues. Here the CDR3 DNA reads TGTGCCTGGAGCGTAACGGGGGCAGATACGCAGTATTTT. Residues: CAWSVTGADTQYF.

Comment on this clonotype: A read error is possible here, since a much larger clone lies one base away. The chain employs TRBV5-4 and TRBJ2-7, with 10 bases lining up with TRBD1. Germline CDR1 and CDR2: SGHNT and YYREEE (reference sequence). J gave up 2 bases and V 1 base, and 6 bases lay outside the gene matches. The CDR3 length is 16 residues. The CDR3 region has the DNA TGTGCCAGCAGCTTGTCGGGGACAGGGGTTCCCTACGAGCAGTACTTC. Its protein product is CASSLSGTGVPYEQYF.

This clonotype was observed a few times. The rearrangement joins TRBV4-1 to TRBJ2-3, with TRBD1 as a possible D gene (5 bases). V shed 0 bases and J shed 5 bases, with 15 bases lying between them. The CDR3 extends over 16 amino acids. CDR1 MGHRA and CDR2 YSYEKL come from the germline V gene. The chain's CDR3 is CASSQDIGQGLDTQYF. The CDR3 DNA is TGCGCCAGCAGCCAAGATATCGGCCAGGGTTTAGATACGCAGTATTTT.

This clonotype has just a few counts. J is TRBJ2-2 and V is TRBV20-1; 8 bases are shared with TRBD1. Germline V lookup: CDR1 DFQATT, CDR2 SNEGSKA (reference sequence). This CDR3 has 13 amino acids. The trim removed 6 bases at V and 6 bases at J, leaving 6 bases unmatched. The CDR3 DNA sequence: TGCAGTGCAACAAGGACAGGGCCCGGGGAGCTGTTTTTT. Its protein is CSATRTGPGELFF.

A word on this clonotype: A read error may be the cause here, since a much bigger clone is one base away. The chain combines TRBV7-6 with TRBJ2-3; 9 nucleotides agree with TRBD1. Germline V gene lookup returns CDR1 SGHVS and CDR2 FNYEAQ. The CDR3 consists of 14 residues. The CDR3 loop is CAGSQGTGTDTQYF. In DNA, the CDR3 is TGTGCCGGCAGCCAAGGGACAGGGACAGATACGCAGTATTTT.

This clonotype was found a few times. The genes are TRBV4-2 and TRBJ2-3; 11 nucleotides agree with TRBD2. This CDR3 is 18 amino acids long. Germline V lookup: CDR1 LGHNA, CDR2 YNFKEQ. Trimming cost V 1 base and J 2 bases; bases outside gene matches: 8. The CDR3 region is CASSQVVAGGPPTDTQYF. The CDR3 DNA follows: TGTGCCAGCAGCCAAGTCGTAGCGGGAGGGCCTCCCACAGATACGCAGTATTTT.

The chain links TRBV29-1 to TRBJ2-7; 7 bases are a match to TRBD1. Germline CDR1 SQVTM, CDR2 ANQGSEA. This CDR3 is built from 16 residues. With V trimmed by 4 bases and J by 3 bases, 15 bases remained unmatched. Here the CDR3 DNA reads TGCAGCGTTGCGGTCCCTGACAGGGCACAGATCTACGAGCAGTACTTC. Protein sequence: CSVAVPDRAQIYEQYF.

As regards this clonotype: No conserved phenylalanine or tryptophan is present at the end of the CDR3, so a read error is the likely explanation. The gene calls are TRBV12-3 or TRBV12-4 and TRBJ2-7, with D possibly being TRBD1 (5 bases). The CDR3 is 12 residues long. V was pared by 6 bases and J by 4 bases, with 10 bases between. DNA for the CDR3: TGTGCCAGCAGCCCCCAGGGTTACGAGCAGTACTCC. Translation: CASSPQGYEQYS.

A note on this clonotype: The junction shows a germline mismatch at one end, possibly a read error. The rearrangement uses TRBV30 and TRBJ2-1; 7 bases line up with TRBD2. This CDR3 has 15 residues. Germline lookup yields CDR1 GTSNPN and CDR2 SVGIG (reference sequence). This chain's CDR3 is CAWTSGAGVYDEQFF. CDR3 in DNA: TGTGCCTGGACTTCTGGGGCGGGAGTCTACGATGAGCAGTTCTTC.

Concerning this clonotype: This may be a read error: a much more frequent sequence differs by one nucleotide. The chain has TRBV7-9 and TRBJ2-7, with D unresolved. The CDR3 totals 11 residues. The germline CDR1 and CDR2 sequences are SEHNR and FQNEAQ (reference sequence). CDR3 nucleotides: TGTGCCAGCAGCTTAGGTACCGAGCAGAACTTC. Translated, it gives CASSLGTEQNF.